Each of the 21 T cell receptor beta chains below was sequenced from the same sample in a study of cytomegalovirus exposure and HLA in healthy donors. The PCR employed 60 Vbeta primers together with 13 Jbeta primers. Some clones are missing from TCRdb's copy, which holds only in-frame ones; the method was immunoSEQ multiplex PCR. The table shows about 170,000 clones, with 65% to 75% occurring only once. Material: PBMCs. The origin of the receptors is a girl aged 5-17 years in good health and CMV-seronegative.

DNA for the CDR3: TGTGCCAGCAGCGTAGGGGGTTCGGGGGATAACTATGGCTACACCTTC. As protein: CASSVGGSGDNYGYTF. The chain recombines TRBV9 with TRBJ1-2, with D maybe TRBD1 (5 bases). The length of the CDR3 is 16 residues. Trimming cost V 0 bases and J 1 base, with 13 bases left between them. Germline CDR1 SGDLS, CDR2 YYNGEE.

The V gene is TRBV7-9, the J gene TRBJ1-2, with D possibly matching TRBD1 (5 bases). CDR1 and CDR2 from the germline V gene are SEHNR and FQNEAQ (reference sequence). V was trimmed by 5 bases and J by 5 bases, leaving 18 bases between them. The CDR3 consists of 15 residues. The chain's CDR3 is CASSPNGGMGYGYTF. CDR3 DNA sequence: TGTGCCAGCAGCCCAAACGGGGGGATGGGATATGGCTACACCTTC.

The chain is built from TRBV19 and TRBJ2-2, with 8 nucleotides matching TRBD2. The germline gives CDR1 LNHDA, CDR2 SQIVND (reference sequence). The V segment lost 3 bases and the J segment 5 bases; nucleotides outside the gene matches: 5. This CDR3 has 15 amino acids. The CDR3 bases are TGTGCCAGTAGTATTGAGCGGGGGTTGACCGGGGAGCTGTTTTTT. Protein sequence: CASSIERGLTGELFF.

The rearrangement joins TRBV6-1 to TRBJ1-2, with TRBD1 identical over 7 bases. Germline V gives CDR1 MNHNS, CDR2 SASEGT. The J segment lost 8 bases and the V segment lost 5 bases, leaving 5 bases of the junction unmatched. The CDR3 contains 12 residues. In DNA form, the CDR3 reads TGTGCCAGCAGTCAGGGGGTCGGCGGCTACACCTTC. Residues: CASSQGVGGYTF.

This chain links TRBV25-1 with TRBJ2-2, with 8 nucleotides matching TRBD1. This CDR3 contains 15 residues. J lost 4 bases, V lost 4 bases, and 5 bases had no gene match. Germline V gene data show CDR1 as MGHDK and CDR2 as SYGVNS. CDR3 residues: CASSVTGATTGELFF. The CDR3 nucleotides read TGTGCCAGCAGTGTGACAGGGGCTACCACCGGGGAGCTGTTTTTT.

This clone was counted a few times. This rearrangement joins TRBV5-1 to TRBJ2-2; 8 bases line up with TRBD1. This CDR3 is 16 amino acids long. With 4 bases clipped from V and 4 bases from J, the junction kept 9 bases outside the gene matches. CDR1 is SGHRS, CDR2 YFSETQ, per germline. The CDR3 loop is CASSPAETGVTGELFF. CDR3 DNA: TGCGCCAGCAGCCCGGCCGAGACAGGGGTCACCGGGGAGCTGTTTTTT.

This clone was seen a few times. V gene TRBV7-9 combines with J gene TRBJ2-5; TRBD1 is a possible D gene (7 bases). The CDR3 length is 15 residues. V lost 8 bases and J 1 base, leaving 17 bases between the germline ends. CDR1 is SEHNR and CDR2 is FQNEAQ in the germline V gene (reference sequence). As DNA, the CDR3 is TGTGCCAGCGTTCGGACAGGAGGGTCCCAAGAGACCCAGTACTTC. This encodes CASVRTGGSQETQYF.

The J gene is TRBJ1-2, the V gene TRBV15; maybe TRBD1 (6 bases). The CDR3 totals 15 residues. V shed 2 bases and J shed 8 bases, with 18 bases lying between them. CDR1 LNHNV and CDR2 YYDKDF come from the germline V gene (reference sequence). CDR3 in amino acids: CATSRHVQGSEGYTF. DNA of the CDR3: TGTGCCACCAGCAGACACGTACAGGGATCGGAAGGCTACACCTTC.

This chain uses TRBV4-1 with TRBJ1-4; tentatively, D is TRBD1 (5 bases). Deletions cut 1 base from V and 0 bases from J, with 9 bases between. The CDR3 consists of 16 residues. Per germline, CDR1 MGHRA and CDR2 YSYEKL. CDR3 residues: CASSQGDSATNEKLFF. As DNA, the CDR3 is TGCGCCAGCAGCCAAGGAGACAGTGCAACTAATGAAAAACTGTTTTTT.

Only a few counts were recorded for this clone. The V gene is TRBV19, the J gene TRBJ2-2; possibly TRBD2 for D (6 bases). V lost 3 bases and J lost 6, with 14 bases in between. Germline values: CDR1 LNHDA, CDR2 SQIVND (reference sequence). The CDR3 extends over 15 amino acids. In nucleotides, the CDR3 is TGTGCCAGTAGTATCGTCCGACCGGGAGCCGGGGAGCTGTTTTTT. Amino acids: CASSIVRPGAGELFF.

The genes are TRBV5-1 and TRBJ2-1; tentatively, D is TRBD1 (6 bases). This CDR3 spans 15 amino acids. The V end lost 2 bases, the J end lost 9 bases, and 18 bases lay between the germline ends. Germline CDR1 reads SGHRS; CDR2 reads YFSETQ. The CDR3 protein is CASSFETGKLGEQFF. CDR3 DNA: TGCGCCAGCAGCTTCGAAACAGGGAAGTTGGGTGAGCAGTTCTTC.

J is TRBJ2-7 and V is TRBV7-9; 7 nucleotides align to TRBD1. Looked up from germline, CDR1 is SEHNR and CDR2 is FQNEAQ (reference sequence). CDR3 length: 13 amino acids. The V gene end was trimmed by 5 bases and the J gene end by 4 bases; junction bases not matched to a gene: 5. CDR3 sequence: CASSTDRTYEQYF. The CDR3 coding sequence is TGTGCCAGCAGCACGGACAGGACATACGAGCAGTACTTC.

The CDR3 loop is CASSGGQGVGEKLFF. DNA for the CDR3: TGTGCCAGCAGCGGGGGACAGGGGGTAGGAGAAAAACTGTTTTTT. V is TRBV9 and J is TRBJ1-4, with 11 bases identical to TRBD1. This CDR3 has 15 residues. Germline values: CDR1 SGDLS, CDR2 YYNGEE. V lost 3 bases, J lost 8 bases, and 6 bases stayed unmatched. The full variable domain, completed using reference TRBV9 and TRBJ1-4, is DSGVTQTPKHLITATGQRVTLRCSPRSGDLSVYWYQQSLDQGLQFLIQYYNGEERAKGNILERFSAQQFPDLHSELNLSSLELGDSALYFCASSGGQGVGEKLFFGSGTQLSVL.

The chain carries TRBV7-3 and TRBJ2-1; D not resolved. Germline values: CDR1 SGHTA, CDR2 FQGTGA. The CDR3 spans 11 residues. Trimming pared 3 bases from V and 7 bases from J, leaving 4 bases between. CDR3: CASSLSNEQFF. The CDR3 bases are TGTGCCAGCAGCTTGTCGAATGAGCAGTTCTTC.

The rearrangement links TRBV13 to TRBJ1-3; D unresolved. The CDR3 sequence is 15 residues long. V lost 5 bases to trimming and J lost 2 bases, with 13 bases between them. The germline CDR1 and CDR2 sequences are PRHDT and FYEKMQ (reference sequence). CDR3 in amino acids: CASSLYRLPGNTIYF. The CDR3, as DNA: TGTGCCAGCAGCCTCTACAGATTACCTGGAAACACCATATATTTT. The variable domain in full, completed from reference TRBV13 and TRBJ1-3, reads AAGVIQSPRHLIKEKRETATLKCYPIPRHDTVYWYQQGPGQDPQFLISFYEKMQSDKGSIPDRFSAQQFSDYHSELNMSSLELGDSALYFCASSLYRLPGNTIYFGEGSWLTVV.

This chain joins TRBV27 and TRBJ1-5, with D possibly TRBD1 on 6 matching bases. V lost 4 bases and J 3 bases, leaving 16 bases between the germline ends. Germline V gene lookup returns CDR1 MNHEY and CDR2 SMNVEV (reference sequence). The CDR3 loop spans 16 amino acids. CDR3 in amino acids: CASSSPSDSLNQPQHF. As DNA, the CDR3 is TGTGCCAGCAGTTCGCCGTCGGACAGCCTCAATCAGCCCCAGCATTTT.

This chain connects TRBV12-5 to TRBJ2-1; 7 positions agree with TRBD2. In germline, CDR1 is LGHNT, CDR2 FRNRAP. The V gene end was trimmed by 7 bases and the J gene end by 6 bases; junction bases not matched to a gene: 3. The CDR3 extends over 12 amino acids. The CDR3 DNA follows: TGTGCTAGTGCCAGCGGGGTCAATGAGCAGTTCTTC. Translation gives CASASGVNEQFF.

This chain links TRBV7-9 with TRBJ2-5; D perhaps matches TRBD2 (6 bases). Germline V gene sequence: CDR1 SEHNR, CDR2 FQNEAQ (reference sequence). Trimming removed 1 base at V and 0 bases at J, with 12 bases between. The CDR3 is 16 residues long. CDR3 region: CASSLGAGGYQETQYF. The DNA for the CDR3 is TGTGCCAGCAGCTTAGGGGCTGGGGGGTACCAAGAGACCCAGTACTTC.

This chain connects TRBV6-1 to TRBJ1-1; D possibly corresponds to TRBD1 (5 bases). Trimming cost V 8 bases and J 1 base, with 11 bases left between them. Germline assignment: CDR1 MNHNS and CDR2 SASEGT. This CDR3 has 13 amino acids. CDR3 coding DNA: TGTGCCAGCCGCGGTACAGGGAACACTGAAGCTTTCTTT. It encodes CASRGTGNTEAFF.

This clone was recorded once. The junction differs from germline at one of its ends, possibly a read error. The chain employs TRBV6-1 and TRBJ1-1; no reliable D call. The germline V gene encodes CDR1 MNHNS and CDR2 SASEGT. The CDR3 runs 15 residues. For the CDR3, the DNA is TGTGCCAGCAGTGAACGTCCAGTGCCGAACCCTGAAGCTTTCTTT. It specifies CASSERPVPNPEAFF.

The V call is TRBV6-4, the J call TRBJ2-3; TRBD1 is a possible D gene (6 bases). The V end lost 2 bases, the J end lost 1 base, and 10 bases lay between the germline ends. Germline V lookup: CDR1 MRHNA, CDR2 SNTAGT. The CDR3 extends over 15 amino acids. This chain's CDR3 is CASSDGRTGTDTQYF. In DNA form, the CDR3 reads TGTGCCAGCAGTGACGGTAGGACAGGCACAGATACGCAGTATTTT.